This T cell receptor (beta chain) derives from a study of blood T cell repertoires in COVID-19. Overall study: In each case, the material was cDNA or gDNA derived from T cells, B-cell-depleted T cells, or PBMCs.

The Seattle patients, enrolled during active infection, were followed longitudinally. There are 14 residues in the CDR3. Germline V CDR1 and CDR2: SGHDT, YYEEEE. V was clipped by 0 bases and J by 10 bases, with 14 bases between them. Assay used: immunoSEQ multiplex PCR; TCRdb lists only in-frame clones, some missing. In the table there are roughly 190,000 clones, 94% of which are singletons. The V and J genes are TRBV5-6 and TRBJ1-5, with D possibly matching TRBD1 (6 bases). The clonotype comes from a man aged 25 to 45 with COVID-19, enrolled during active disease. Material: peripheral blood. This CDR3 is CASSLGQGISPQHF. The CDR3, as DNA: TGTGCCAGCAGCTTGGGCCAGGGGATCAGCCCCCAGCATTTT.